This record concerns one TCR beta chain sequence. The CDR3 is 14 amino acids. Trimming took off 1 base at V and 6 bases at J, with 12 bases between the two ends. Germline values: CDR1 SEHNR, CDR2 FQNEAQ (reference sequence). This entry belongs to a study of T cell responses to AZD1222 COVID-19 vaccine. Profiled with immunoSEQ multiplex PCR; TCRdb holds only in-frame clones, not every one. The sample has 50,000 to 65,000 clones; 87% are singletons. Sequences were derived from peripheral blood, sampled 28 days after the second AZD1222 dose. The receptor comes from an adult who received the AZD1222 COVID-19 vaccine. The chain has TRBV7-9 and TRBJ1-1; perhaps TRBD1 as D (5 bases). The CDR3 loop reads CASSLEGNIPEAFF. The CDR3 nucleotides are TGTGCCAGCAGCTTAGAGGGGAACATTCCTGAAGCTTTCTTT.